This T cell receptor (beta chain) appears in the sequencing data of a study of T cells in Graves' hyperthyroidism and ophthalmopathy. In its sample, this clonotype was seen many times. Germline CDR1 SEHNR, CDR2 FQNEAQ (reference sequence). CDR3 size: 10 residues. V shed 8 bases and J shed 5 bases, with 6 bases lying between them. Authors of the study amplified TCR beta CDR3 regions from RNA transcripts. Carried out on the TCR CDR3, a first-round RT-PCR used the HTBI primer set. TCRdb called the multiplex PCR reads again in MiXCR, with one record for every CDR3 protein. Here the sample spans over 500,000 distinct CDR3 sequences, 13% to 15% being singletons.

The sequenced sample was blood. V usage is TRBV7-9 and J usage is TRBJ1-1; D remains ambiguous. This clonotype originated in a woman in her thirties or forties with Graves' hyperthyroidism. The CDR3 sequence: CASSRTEAFF. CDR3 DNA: TGTGCCAGCTCAAGGACTGAAGCTTTCTTT. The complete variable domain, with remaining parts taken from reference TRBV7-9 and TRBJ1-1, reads DTGVSQNPRHKITKRGQNVTFRCDPISEHNRLYWYRQTLGQGPEFLTYFQNEAQLEKSRLLSDRFSAERPKGSFSTLEIQRTEQGDSAMYLCASSRTEAFFGQGTRLTVV.